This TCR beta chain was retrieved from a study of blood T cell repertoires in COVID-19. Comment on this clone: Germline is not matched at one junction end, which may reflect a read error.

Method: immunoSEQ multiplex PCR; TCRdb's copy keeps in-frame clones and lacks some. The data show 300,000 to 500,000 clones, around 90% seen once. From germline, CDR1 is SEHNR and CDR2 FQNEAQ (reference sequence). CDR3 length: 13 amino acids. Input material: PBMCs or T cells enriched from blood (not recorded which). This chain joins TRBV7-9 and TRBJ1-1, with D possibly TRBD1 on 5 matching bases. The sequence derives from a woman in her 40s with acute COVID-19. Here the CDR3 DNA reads TGTGCCAGCAGTTTAGGGGAGGGCCCTGAAGCTTTCTTT. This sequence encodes CASSLGEGPEAFF.